This T cell receptor (beta chain) emerged from a study of shared clonotypes between healthy human individuals. Study outcomes and limitations: Some naive CD4 clonotypes, about 5%, turned up in common across several donors.

CDR3 length: 15 amino acids. Trimming left V 4 bases short and J 3 bases short, with 16 bases between. From germline, CDR1 is SQVTM and CDR2 ANQGSEA. This table comes from immunoSEQ multiplex PCR, and its TCRdb copy is limited to in-frame clones, with some not included. In the table there are approximately 2.3 million clones, 85% to 95% of which are singletons. Regarding this clone: Its antigen is currently unknown.

Everyone who donated was a Caucasian adult who lived in Nashville, Tennessee. The chain carries TRBV29-1 and TRBJ2-1; weak D call: TRBD2 (5 bases). Sequenced material: naive CD4+ T cells from PBMCs. Subset reported: CD45RA+ positively selected. This receptor was obtained from a man younger than 30 in good health. Some clones in this sample may be carry-over from other donors' samples. The DNA of the CDR3 is TGCAGCGTTGGAGGTAGGCTAGCTGACTACAATGAGCAGTTCTTC. Translated, it gives CSVGGRLADYNEQFF.